The present T cell receptor beta chain was sequenced within a study of shared clonotypes between healthy human individuals (dated by TCRdb to 2018 to 2020). About the investigation overall: Three men and a couple of women, aged 18 to 49 years, made up the cohort. Each donor's leukapheresis produced roughly between roughly 0.85 and 9 billion PBMCs. For each donor, CD4 naive and CD4 memory were each run on three plates, CD8 naive on two plates, and CD8 memory on one plate. To estimate repertoire size and how much clonotypes are shared between individuals, the study performed deep sequencing of blood TCR repertoires from 4 to 6 healthy adults. Libraries were prepared and TCR repertoires were sequenced by different laboratories using diverse techniques, in order to increase sequencing depth and limit assay-specific biases.

The paper's findings and limits, for the study overall: Even with the large sequencing depth, rarefaction of the sorted-subset datasets indicated that sequencing was incomplete. Only blood was sampled, and tissue TCR repertoires likely differ from those in blood. Based on pairwise subsampling, the degree of clonotype sharing among donors was expected to be affected by sequencing depth. Across four donors, roughly 5.1% of naive CD4, more than 3% of naive CD8, around 2.1% of memory CD4, and roughly 0.4% of memory CD8 clonotypes were shared. Larger estimated clonotype richness was generally found for naive subsets than for memory subsets. Compared with non-shared clonotypes, the clonotypes found in all four sorted-subset donors had higher generation probabilities. Because the study included only a small number of donors, the genetic and exposure-history diversity represented was limited.

Counted from cysteine to phenylalanine, this CDR3 has 13 amino acids. The sequence is cut down to CDR3 DNA, 39 bases in frame from base 1. CDR1 and CDR2, per the germline V gene, are MNHNS and SASEGT. V and J are truncated by 6 bases and 0 bases respectively, leaving an intervening sequence of 7 bases. The donors were healthy, HIV-negative adults who had no recently reported acute infections or vaccinations. Every donor was a Caucasian adult living in Nashville, Tennessee, USA. Magnetic negative selection was used to enrich CD4+ T cells, after which naive cells were positively selected on CD45RA and the negative fraction became the memory subset. After blood collection by leukapheresis, PBMCs were isolated using Ficoll-Histopaque density gradient centrifugation and then cryopreserved in the vapor phase of liquid nitrogen. Analytical flow cytometry was used to check the purity and quantity of every magnetically sorted T cell population. Genomic DNA was isolated from each sorted fraction and quantified by UV absorbance on a Nanodrop 2000c.

Using the deep immunoSEQ assay, multiplex PCR amplified TCR CDR3 regions from genomic DNA. Genomic DNA extracted from each cell subset was distributed evenly over all wells of several immunoSEQ 96-well plates, and each plate served as one replicate. For sorted subsets, roughly 190 ng of genomic DNA, equivalent to roughly 33,000 T cell genomes, went into each replicate PCR. Purified libraries were measured with a Qubit 3.0 fluorometer, size-checked on a Bioanalyzer 2100, and measured again with the KAPA Library Quantification kit. Every immunoSEQ 96-well plate was sequenced on a separate single-read 150-cycle Illumina NextSeq 550 flow cell. As for the original processing: Because the immunoSEQ output held only junctional sequences and lacked quality scores, the filtering could not match the filtering applied to full-length reads. To assign V/J genes and CDR3, sequences were annotated against IMGT germline references using PyIR, a Python wrapper for IgBLAST v1.9. Reads were filtered out if the reads had weak V/J assignments (E-value above 1e-6), no CDR3, stop codons, out-of-frame junctions, or ambiguous translated residues. V3J clonotypes were defined as sequences sharing the same inferred V gene, J gene, and CDR3 amino acid sequence. The percentage overlap between two repertoires was calculated by dividing the number of shared unique clonotypes by the size of the smaller repertoire. RTK rarefaction, the Chao1 estimator, and Recon v2.1 estimates of unobserved clonotypes were used to assess repertoire richness. For all TCRbeta clonotypes obtained by the gDNA method from a few donors, generation probabilities were computed with OLGA. The clones in this table, taken by TCRdb from immuneACCESS, are in-frame only. Not every clone is retained; where verified, under half of the shortfall comes from an unresolved V gene, and the cause of the rest is unknown. V, J and clone size derive from that table, while D and trimming were established from the DNA sequence. This sample lists some 2,400,000 clones; approximately 95% were detected once. The top ten clonotypes cover 0.13% of the sample.

On this clone itself: Its recognized antigen is unknown. Base qualities are not at hand, and no much larger clone is one base apart.

The sequence is built from TRBV6-1 and TRBJ2-3; the D gene identity is not certain. The sequence was obtained from a man younger than 35 in good health. Sequencing was done on a sample of naive CD4+ T cells sorted from blood. The label giving this sample's cell subset or site can be read as: CD45RA+ positively selected. The CDR3 is CASRKDSTDTQYF. The nucleotide sequence is given as TGTGCCAGCAGGAAGGACAGCACAGATACGCAGTATTTT.